This TCR beta chain originates from a study of blood T cell repertoires in COVID-19. Study-wide background: Italy, Spain and the United States were the sources of the convalescent and acute COVID-19 samples.

Per the original data handling: By means of reference gene primer amplification, nucleated cell counts were estimated. Sequencing was performed with immunoSEQ multiplex PCR; in TCRdb, only in-frame clones are kept and a portion is missing. V and J calls and clone size follow that table, whereas D and trimming were derived from the DNA. This table holds over 150,000 clones, 84% found once. Participants reported their clinical history, and cohort assignment relied on those reports. CDR3 length: 17 amino acids. Unmatched junction bases numbered 10, after V lost 5 bases and J lost 4 bases. Germline lookup yields CDR1 LGHNT and CDR2 FRNRAP.

The sequence came from a woman in her thirties who had recovered from COVID-19. The V gene is TRBV12-5, the J gene TRBJ2-1; 11 bases align to TRBD2. The specimen was PBMCs or T cells enriched from blood (not recorded which). CDR3 bases: TGTGCTAGTGGTAAAAGTCCGCTAGCGGGGGGATACAATGAGCAGTTCTTC. Translation gives CASGKSPLAGGYNEQFF.